The 10 T cell receptor beta chains presented below share a single source sample, sequenced in a study of cytomegalovirus exposure and HLA in healthy donors. Amplification used 60 Vbeta primers and 13 Jbeta primers. Sequencing used immunoSEQ multiplex PCR; TCRdb keeps in-frame clones, though not all of them. There are about 67,000 clones in the sample; 65% to 70% occur only once, and about 1.9% lies in the top ten. Material: PBMCs. The receptor source for this set is a woman younger than 45 in good health and CMV-seronegative.

The gene calls are TRBV7-8 and TRBJ2-1, with D possibly matching TRBD2 (6 bases). In germline, CDR1 is SGHVS, CDR2 FQNEAQ. Trimming removed 0 bases from V and 6 bases from J, with 12 bases in between. This CDR3 has 15 residues. The CDR3 sequence is CASSLAVRGGNEQFF. CDR3 in DNA: TGTGCCAGCAGCTTAGCGGTAAGGGGAGGCAATGAGCAGTTCTTC.

This chain connects TRBV10-3 to TRBJ2-6, with unresolved D. V lost 7 bases and J 0 bases, leaving 7 bases between the germline ends. CDR3 size: 14 residues. Germline V CDR1 and CDR2: ENHRY, SYGVKD. The CDR3 bases are TGTGCCATCACCCCATCCTCTGGGGCCAACGTCCTGACTTTC. Its translation: CAITPSSGANVLTF.

The gene calls are TRBV5-1 and TRBJ1-5; D is possibly TRBD1 (5 bases). The germline V gene encodes CDR1 SGHRS and CDR2 YFSETQ. Trimming shortened V by 0 bases and J by 1 base, and 5 bases separated the two germline ends. The CDR3 runs to 14 residues. The CDR3 loop is CASSLEGSNQPQHF. The DNA of the CDR3 is TGCGCCAGCAGCTTGGAGGGGAGCAATCAGCCCCAGCATTTT.

The chain combines TRBV7-3 with TRBJ2-1, with TRBD1 matching 8 bases. CDR3 length: 14 amino acids. Germline-derived CDR1 and CDR2 are SGHTA and FQGTGA. Unmatched junction bases numbered 10, after V lost 5 bases and J lost 10 bases. CDR3 coding DNA: TGTGCCAGCAGCACCCTTGGACAGGGTGAAGAGCAGTTCTTC. It codes for CASSTLGQGEEQFF.

The chain has TRBV5-6 and TRBJ2-3; D is perhaps TRBD2 (5 bases). Germline V gene data show CDR1 as SGHDT and CDR2 as YYEEEE. V dropped 1 base and J dropped 4 bases, with 16 bases sitting between them. The CDR3 length is 16 residues. The CDR3 here is CASSLKIGGSPDTQYF. DNA for the CDR3: TGTGCCAGCAGCTTGAAGATCGGCGGGTCCCCAGATACGCAGTATTTT.

This rearrangement joins TRBV7-3 to TRBJ2-3; 15 bases map to TRBD2. Losses at the gene ends were 4 bases for V and 3 bases for J; bases not matched to a gene: 2. CDR1 and CDR2 from the germline V gene are SGHTA and FQGTGA. This CDR3 has 16 residues. The CDR3, as DNA: TGTGCCAGCAGCTCGGGACTAGCGGGGGGAACAGATACGCAGTATTTT. It specifies CASSSGLAGGTDTQYF.

The chain couples TRBV28 to TRBJ2-7; perhaps TRBD1 as D (6 bases). Germline V gene sequence: CDR1 MDHEN, CDR2 SYDVKM. Between the trimmed V and J ends, which lost 2 bases and 5 bases, there was a span of 7 bases. The CDR3 is made up of 12 amino acids. CDR3 loop: CASSLNRDEQYF. In nucleotides, the CDR3 is TGTGCCAGCAGTTTAAACAGGGACGAGCAGTACTTC.

For the CDR3, the DNA is TGTGCCAGCTCACCTGGGAGGGACACTGAAGCTTTCTTT. Translating gives CASSPGRDTEAFF. The chain joins TRBV18 to TRBJ1-1; D ambiguous. Looked up from germline, CDR1 is KGHSH and CDR2 is LQKENI. Trimming removed 3 bases at V and 3 bases at J, with 8 bases between. The CDR3 contains 13 residues. The entire variable domain, with the rest obtained from reference TRBV18 and TRBJ1-1, is as follows: NAGVMQNPRHLVRRRGQEARLRCSPMKGHSHVYWYRQLPEEGLKFMVYLQKENIIDESGMPKERFSAEFPKEGPSILRIQQVVRGDSAAYFCASSPGRDTEAFFGQGTRLTVV.

In nucleotides, the CDR3 is TGTGCCAGCAGCTCAGGGGGCGCAGGGGAGACCCAGTACTTC. Translation gives CASSSGGAGETQYF. The chain recombines TRBV7-2 with TRBJ2-5, with TRBD1 matching 8 bases. J lost 5 bases, V lost 4 bases, and 6 bases had no gene match. CDR3 length: 14 amino acids. CDR1 is SGHTA and CDR2 is FQGNSA in the germline V gene.

The V call is TRBV25-1, the J call TRBJ2-7; D might be TRBD1 (5 bases). The germline gives CDR1 MGHDK, CDR2 SYGVNS. V was clipped by 6 bases and J by 3 bases, with 9 bases between them. This CDR3 spans 12 amino acids. The CDR3 sequence: CASSGTGYEQYF. CDR3 coding DNA: TGTGCCAGCAGCGGAACAGGCTACGAGCAGTACTTC.